This TCR beta chain was identified during a study of cytomegalovirus exposure and HLA in healthy donors. Overall study context: Of roughly 400 genotyped donors, approximately 80% clustered with self-reported Caucasian donors.

A note on this clone: Its specificity is not known. The junction shows a germline mismatch at one end, possibly a read error.

A multiplex PCR was run with 60 Vbeta primers and 13 Jbeta primers. Method: immunoSEQ multiplex PCR; TCRdb's copy keeps in-frame clones and lacks some. This sample carries 150,000 to 200,000 clones, 70% to 80% of them seen once, and the ten largest clones take under 0.9%. This CDR3 contains 14 residues. The V gene's germline CDR1 is PRHDT and CDR2 FYEKMQ (reference sequence). Study-wide results and limits: DRB1 had the most TCR associations and HLA-C the fewest, a later analysis found, with rates varying by HLA locus.

The receptor was derived from a woman aged 40 to 50 in good health and CMV-seronegative. This sequence joins TRBV13 and TRBJ2-3; 7 positions agree with TRBD1. Sequences were obtained from PBMCs. The CDR3 is CASSLGRGTDMQYF. For the CDR3, the DNA is TGTGCCAGCAGCTTAGGCCGTGGGACAGATATGCAGTATTTT.